Listed below are T cell receptor beta chains from one sample, sequenced in a study of shared clonotypes between healthy human individuals. Here immunoSEQ multiplex PCR was the method, and the copy in TCRdb shows in-frame clones only, minus some. The sample gives 2.3 million or so clones, more than 80% of which show up once; 0.39% is in the top ten. The source material was naive CD4+ T cells from PBMCs. These receptors were collected from a man younger than 30 in good health. Some clones in this sample may be carry-over from other donors' samples. Both conserved end residues are part of each CDR3. Fields, in order: V gene, D gene, J gene, clone size, CDR3 DNA, CDR3 protein. D genes are given only for firm matches. Clone size is not always given. Where it is, it says once, few, many or a class for expanded clones.

V: TRBV15; D: NA; J: TRBJ1-1; size: NA; DNA: TGTGCCACCAGTCACTTCGACAGCCCCTTAAATGAAGCTTTCTTT; CDR3: CATSHFDSPLNEAFF
V: TRBV28; D: NA; J: TRBJ2-4; size: once; DNA: TGTGCCAGCAGTTTGGGGGCGGGACTAGCCAAAAACATTCAGTACTTC; CDR3: CASSLGAGLAKNIQYF
V: TRBV6-1; D: TRBD1; J: TRBJ1-1; size: NA; DNA: TGTGCCAGCAGGGTGGACAGGGCGAACACTGAAGCTTTCTTT; CDR3: CASRVDRANTEAFF
V: TRBV7-9; D: TRBD1; J: TRBJ2-1; size: NA; DNA: TGTGCCAGCAGCTTCGACAGGGGATTGGTAAATGAGCAGTTCTTC; CDR3: CASSFDRGLVNEQFF
V: TRBV6-5; D: TRBD1; J: TRBJ1-4; size: NA; DNA: TGTGCCAGCAGTTTCTCATCCGGACAGGGGGAAAAACTGTTTTTT; CDR3: CASSFSSGQGEKLFF
V: TRBV27; D: NA; J: TRBJ1-1; size: NA; DNA: TGTGCCAGCAGTGTACAGGGCTCGGTGAACACTGAAGCTTTCTTT; CDR3: CASSVQGSVNTEAFF
V: TRBV7-3; D: NA; J: TRBJ2-1; size: NA; DNA: TGTGCCAGCAGCTTAGGAGAGTACAATGAGCAGTTCTTC; CDR3: CASSLGEYNEQFF
V: TRBV10-3; D: TRBD1; J: TRBJ2-7; size: NA; DNA: TGTGCCATCAGTGAGTCCCTTGGGACAGGGGGCGGAAGATACGAGCAGTACTTC; CDR3: CAISESLGTGGGRYEQYF
V: TRBV29-1; D: TRBD1; J: TRBJ2-1; size: NA; DNA: TGCAGCGGGGGTCCGGGACAGGGACGCAATGAGCAGTTCTTC; CDR3: CSGGPGQGRNEQFF
V: TRBV7-3; D: NA; J: TRBJ2-3; size: NA; DNA: TGTGCCAGCAGCTTAAAGACTAGAATAGTTACGCAGTATTTT; CDR3: CASSLKTRIVTQYF
V: TRBV5-1; D: NA; J: TRBJ2-3; size: once; DNA: TGCGCCAGCAGCCCAGGGGGGCGGGCGGAAACAGATACGCAGTATTTT; CDR3: CASSPGGRAETDTQYF
V: TRBV14; D: NA; J: TRBJ2-3; size: NA; DNA: TGTGCCAGCAGCCAAGCCTTGACTAGCACAGATACGCAGTATTTT; CDR3: CASSQALTSTDTQYF
V: TRBV28; D: TRBD1; J: TRBJ1-2; size: NA; DNA: TGTGCCAGCAGTCCCAAGACAGGGAGGAGCTATGGCTACACCTTC; CDR3: CASSPKTGRSYGYTF
V: TRBV5-1; D: NA; J: TRBJ1-6; size: NA; DNA: TGCGCCAGCAGCTCGAACAGGGCAGCCCTCCACTTT; CDR3: CASSSNRAALHF
V: TRBV7-2; D: TRBD1; J: TRBJ1-5; size: once; DNA: TGTGCCAGCAGCTTAGGGACAGGGAACAATCAGCCCCAGCATTTT; CDR3: CASSLGTGNNQPQHF
V: TRBV28; D: NA; J: TRBJ1-1; size: NA; DNA: TGTGCCAGCAGTACCGGGGGTGGCACTGAAGCTTTCTTT; CDR3: CASSTGGGTEAFF
V: TRBV6-5; D: TRBD1; J: TRBJ2-7; size: NA; DNA: TGTGCCAGCACCAACCCGGGACAGCACGAGCAGTACTTC; CDR3: CASTNPGQHEQYF
V: TRBV6-5; D: NA; J: TRBJ2-7; size: NA; DNA: TGTGCCAGCAGTTCACCGGGACACTCCTACGAGCAGTACTTC; CDR3: CASSSPGHSYEQYF
V: TRBV6-4; D: TRBD1; J: TRBJ1-5; size: NA; DNA: TGTGCCAGCAGTGCGGGTTCAGAAGTCCGGGACAGGGGGCTCAATCAGCCCCAGCATTTT; CDR3: CASSAGSEVRDRGLNQPQHF
V: TRBV28; D: NA; J: TRBJ2-1; size: NA; DNA: TGTGCCAGCGGGGAGAACCCGACCTACAATGAGCAGTTCTTC; CDR3: CASGENPTYNEQFF
V: TRBV15; D: NA; J: TRBJ1-4; size: once; DNA: TGTGCCACCAGCAGAGATCTGCAGTCTAATGAAAAACTGTTTTTT; CDR3: CATSRDLQSNEKLFF
V: TRBV6-1; D: TRBD2; J: TRBJ2-7; size: NA; DNA: TGTGCCAGCAGGGGGGGGAGGCCCGGCTACGAGCAGTACTTC; CDR3: CASRGGRPGYEQYF
V: TRBV7-9; D: TRBD1; J: TRBJ1-3; size: NA; DNA: TGTGCCAGCAGCTTAAATACAGGGGTCTCTGGAAACACCATATATTTT; CDR3: CASSLNTGVSGNTIYF
V: TRBV9; D: NA; J: TRBJ2-7; size: NA; DNA: TGTGCCAGCAGCGTCGTTTGTCCCGACGGGTCCTACGAGCAGTACTTC; CDR3: CASSVVCPDGSYEQYF
V: TRBV9; D: NA; J: TRBJ1-1; size: NA; DNA: TGTGCCAGCAGCGACGAAGTAGGTGGGGCACGGGGGAACACTGAAGCTTTCTTT; CDR3: CASSDEVGGARGNTEAFF
V: TRBV28; D: NA; J: TRBJ2-3; size: NA; DNA: TGTGCCAGCAGCCCGGCTAGCGGCACAGATACGCAGTATTTT; CDR3: CASSPASGTDTQYF
V: TRBV29-1; D: NA; J: TRBJ1-2; size: NA; DNA: TGCAGCGTGAAGGGCGGGGAGTCTTACGGGGGCTACACCTTC; CDR3: CSVKGGESYGGYTF
V: TRBV27; D: TRBD2; J: TRBJ2-4; size: NA; DNA: TGTGCCAGCAGCATGTCAGCGGGAGTGTTCGAAAACATTCAGTACTTC; CDR3: CASSMSAGVFENIQYF
V: TRBV19; D: TRBD1; J: TRBJ1-5; size: NA; DNA: TGTGCCACCTCCCCGGGACAGGGTTCTCAGCCCCAGCATTTT; CDR3: CATSPGQGSQPQHF
V: TRBV6-5; D: NA; J: TRBJ2-1; size: NA; DNA: TGTGCCAGCAGTTACGCGCACAGTACGGATGAGCAGTTCTTC; CDR3: CASSYAHSTDEQFF
V: TRBV5-1; D: NA; J: TRBJ1-1; size: NA; DNA: TGCGCCAGCAGCTTGGAGGGCCAGATTTACACTGAAGCTTTCTTT; CDR3: CASSLEGQIYTEAFF
V: TRBV5-1; D: TRBD1; J: TRBJ1-2; size: NA; DNA: TGCGCCAGCAGCTTGGATCCGGGACAGGGGGCTGGTGGCTACACCTTC; CDR3: CASSLDPGQGAGGYTF
V: TRBV29-1; D: TRBD1; J: TRBJ1-1; size: once; DNA: TGCAGCGTGGGAGGACAGGGAGGGGACACTGAAGCTTTCTTT; CDR3: CSVGGQGGDTEAFF
V: TRBV6-5; D: NA; J: TRBJ2-5; size: NA; DNA: TGTGCCACGAGCCGGACAGTCAAAGAGACCCAGTACTTC; CDR3: CATSRTVKETQYF
V: TRBV10-3; D: TRBD2; J: TRBJ2-3; size: NA; DNA: TGTGCCATCAGTGGTACTAGCGGGAGGGCCCGGGGAGGTAGCACAGATACGCAGTATTTT; CDR3: CAISGTSGRARGGSTDTQYF
V: TRBV5-4; D: NA; J: TRBJ2-5; size: few; DNA: TGTGCCAGCAGCCTCCCCGACGGAGCCCAAGAGACCCAGTACTTC; CDR3: CASSLPDGAQETQYF
V: TRBV30; D: NA; J: TRBJ1-1; size: NA; DNA: TGTGCCTGGAGTGGGGGCGGGCCCAGGAACACTGAAGCTTTCTTT; CDR3: CAWSGGGPRNTEAFF
V: TRBV7-8; D: NA; J: TRBJ1-4; size: NA; DNA: TGTGCCAGCAGCCTTGGGGGTAGATCTAATGAAAAACTGTTTTTT; CDR3: CASSLGGRSNEKLFF
V: TRBV28; D: NA; J: TRBJ2-3; size: NA; DNA: TGTGCCAGCAGTTTATCCCACAGCACAGATACGCAGTATTTT; CDR3: CASSLSHSTDTQYF
V: TRBV5-1; D: TRBD1; J: TRBJ2-7; size: NA; DNA: TGCGCCAGCAGCTTGTTATCGCAGGGGGTCTCCTACGAGCAGTACTTC; CDR3: CASSLLSQGVSYEQYF
V: TRBV6-6; D: NA; J: TRBJ2-7; size: NA; DNA: TGTGCCAGCAGTTATATTCGGGCAGGGATATACGAGCAGTACTTC; CDR3: CASSYIRAGIYEQYF
V: TRBV6-5; D: NA; J: TRBJ2-4; size: once; DNA: TGTGCCAGCAGACCGATAGCCAAAAACATTCAGTACTTC; CDR3: CASRPIAKNIQYF
V: TRBV5-1; D: NA; J: TRBJ1-4; size: NA; DNA: TGCGCCAGCAGCTCCCGAGAGGGGAGCGAAAAACTGTTTTTT; CDR3: CASSSREGSEKLFF
V: TRBV29-1; D: NA; J: TRBJ1-4; size: NA; DNA: TGCAGCGTTGAGTTGAGCCGGGGGCTAGGAGAAAAACTGTTTTTT; CDR3: CSVELSRGLGEKLFF
V: TRBV10-3; D: NA; J: TRBJ2-1; size: NA; DNA: TGTGCCTCGGGGGCCCTCGGGGACGGAAACAATGAGCAGTTCTTC; CDR3: CASGALGDGNNEQFF
V: TRBV4-1; D: NA; J: TRBJ1-4; size: NA; DNA: TGCGCCAGCAGCCGACAAGATGCCTTCTTACCAACTAATGAAAAACTGTTTTTT; CDR3: CASSRQDAFLPTNEKLFF